This TCR beta chain was captured by sequencing in a study of siplizumab effects on memory and regulatory T cells. This clone was recorded only once. The CDR3 spans 16 residues. Germline lookup yields CDR1 SGHTA and CDR2 FQGNSA. Trimming removed 1 base from V and 4 bases from J, with 14 bases in between. Clones were sequenced by immunoSEQ multiplex PCR, and TCRdb holds only the in-frame ones, with some missing. There are 110,000 or so clones in the sample; under 95% occur only once, and 0.65% to 0.9% lies in the top ten. The sequencing sample was made of Tregs sorted from blood. This clonotype originated in a human donor in good health. J is TRBJ1-5 and V is TRBV7-2; possibly TRBD1 for D (6 bases). The CDR3 spells CASSLVGRGLNQPQHF. CDR3 bases: TGTGCCAGCAGCTTAGTCGGCAGGGGCCTTAATCAGCCCCAGCATTTT.